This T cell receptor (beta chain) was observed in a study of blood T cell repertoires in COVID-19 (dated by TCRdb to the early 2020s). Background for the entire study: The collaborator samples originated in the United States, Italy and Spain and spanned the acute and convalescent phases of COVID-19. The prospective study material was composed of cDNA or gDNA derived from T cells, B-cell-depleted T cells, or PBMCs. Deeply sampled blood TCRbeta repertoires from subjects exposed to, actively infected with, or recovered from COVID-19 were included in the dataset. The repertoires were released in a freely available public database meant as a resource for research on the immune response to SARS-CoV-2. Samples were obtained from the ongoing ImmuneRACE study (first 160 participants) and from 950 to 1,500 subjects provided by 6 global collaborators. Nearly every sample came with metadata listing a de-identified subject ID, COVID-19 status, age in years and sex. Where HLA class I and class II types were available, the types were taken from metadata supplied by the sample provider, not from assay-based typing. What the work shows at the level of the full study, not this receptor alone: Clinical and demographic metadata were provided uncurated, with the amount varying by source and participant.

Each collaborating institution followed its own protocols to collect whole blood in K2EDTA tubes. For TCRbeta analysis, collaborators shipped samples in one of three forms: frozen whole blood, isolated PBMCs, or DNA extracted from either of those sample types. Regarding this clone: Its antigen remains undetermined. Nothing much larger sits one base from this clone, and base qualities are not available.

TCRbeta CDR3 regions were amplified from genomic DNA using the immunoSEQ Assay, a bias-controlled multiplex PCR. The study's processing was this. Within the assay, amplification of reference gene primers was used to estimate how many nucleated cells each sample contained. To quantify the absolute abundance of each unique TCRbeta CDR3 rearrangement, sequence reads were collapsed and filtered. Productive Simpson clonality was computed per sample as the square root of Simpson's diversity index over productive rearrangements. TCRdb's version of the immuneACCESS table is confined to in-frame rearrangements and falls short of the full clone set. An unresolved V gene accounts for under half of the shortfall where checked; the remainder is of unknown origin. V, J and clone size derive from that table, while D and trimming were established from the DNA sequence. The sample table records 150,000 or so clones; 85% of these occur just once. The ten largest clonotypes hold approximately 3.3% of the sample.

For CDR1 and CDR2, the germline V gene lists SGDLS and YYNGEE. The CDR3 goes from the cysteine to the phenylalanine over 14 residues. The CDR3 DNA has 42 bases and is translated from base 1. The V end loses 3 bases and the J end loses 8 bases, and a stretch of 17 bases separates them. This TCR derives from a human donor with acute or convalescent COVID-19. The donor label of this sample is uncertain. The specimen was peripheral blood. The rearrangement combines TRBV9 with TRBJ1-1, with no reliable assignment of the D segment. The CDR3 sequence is CASSAQRTASEAFF. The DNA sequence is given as TGTGCCAGCAGCGCCCAAAGAACAGCTTCGGAAGCTTTCTTT.